This entry lists 32 T cell receptor beta chains sequenced from one sample in a study of blood T cell repertoires in COVID-19. Sequencing used immunoSEQ multiplex PCR; TCRdb keeps in-frame clones, though not all of them. Of 100,000 to 150,000 clones listed, 88% are singletons. Material for sequencing was peripheral blood. These receptors originate from a human donor in a cohort sampled during active COVID-19.

In DNA form, the CDR3 reads TGTGCCAGCAGTGAAGCGGGACAGGGAGCAGATACGCAGTATTTT. This sequence encodes CASSEAGQGADTQYF. The chain is built from TRBV2 and TRBJ2-3, with 9 positions matching TRBD1. Germline V lookup: CDR1 SNHLY, CDR2 FYNNEI. CDR3 size: 15 residues. J gave up 4 bases and V 0 bases, and 2 bases lay outside the gene matches.

CDR3 sequence reads: CASSARKQGRVGSFGELFF. The CDR3 region has the DNA TGTGCCAGCAGCGCCCGAAAACAGGGGCGGGTCGGGTCTTTCGGGGAGCTGTTTTTT. The chain carries TRBV5-5 and TRBJ2-2; 7 bases are a match to TRBD1. Germline loops: CDR1 SGHKS, CDR2 YYEKEE (reference sequence). With 4 bases clipped from V and 7 bases from J, the junction kept 22 bases outside the gene matches. This CDR3 spans 19 amino acids.

CDR3 in amino acids: CASLGAMNTEAFF. The CDR3 nucleotides read TGTGCCTCCCTAGGAGCAATGAACACTGAAGCTTTCTTT. This chain uses TRBV10-3 with TRBJ1-1; D uncertain. Germline CDR1 and CDR2: ENHRY and SYGVKD. V lost 11 bases and J 0 bases, leaving 13 bases between the germline ends. There are 13 residues in the CDR3.

The CDR3 coding sequence is TGTGCCAGCAGCCCGACAGGGGGCTCCTACAATGAGCAGTTCTTC. Its protein product is CASSPTGGSYNEQFF. J is TRBJ2-1 and V is TRBV11-2, with TRBD1 matching 9 bases. J lost 0 bases, V lost 5 bases, and 2 bases had no gene match. CDR1 is SGHAT and CDR2 is FQNNGV in the germline V gene. The CDR3 spans 15 residues.

The chain joins TRBV29-1 to TRBJ2-1, with D maybe TRBD1 (6 bases). CDR1 is SQVTM and CDR2 is ANQGSEA in the germline V gene. The CDR3 contains 14 residues. V was pared by 7 bases and J by 8 bases, with 21 bases between. CDR3 nucleotides: TGCAGCGCACCGAGAGCCAGGGGTGTTCATGAGCAGTTCTTC. This sequence encodes CSAPRARGVHEQFF.

There are a few counts of this clone. V gene TRBV5-1 combines with J gene TRBJ1-1; 7 bases match TRBD1. The J segment lost 3 bases and the V segment lost 0 bases, leaving 8 bases of the junction unmatched. Germline V gene data show CDR1 as SGHRS and CDR2 as YFSETQ. The CDR3 is 16 amino acids. The CDR3, as DNA: TGCGCCAGCAGCTTGGGAAGGGGGCTGGGAGACACTGAAGCTTTCTTT. Its translation is CASSLGRGLGDTEAFF.

This sequence joins TRBV3-1 (or the pseudogene TRBV3-2) and TRBJ2-7, with 12 bases identical to TRBD2. Germline assignment: CDR1 LGHDT and CDR2 YNNKEL (reference sequence). The CDR3 contains 17 residues. The junction had 7 bases not matched to a gene; V was cut back by 1 base and J by 3 bases. The DNA of the CDR3 is TGTGCCAGCAGCCAAGTTCTAGCGGGAGGGAACCGCTACGAGCAGTACTTC. This codes for CASSQVLAGGNRYEQYF.

J is TRBJ2-3 and V is TRBV27; 10 bases agree with TRBD2. In germline, CDR1 is MNHEY, CDR2 SMNVEV (reference sequence). J gave up 4 bases and V 5 bases, and 9 bases lay outside the gene matches. The CDR3 has 16 amino acids. CDR3 sequence reads: CASSPPSGRAADTQYF. CDR3 DNA: TGTGCCAGCAGTCCCCCAAGCGGGAGGGCCGCAGATACGCAGTATTTT.

This chain's CDR3 is CAWKSYWDSNYEQYF. In DNA form, the CDR3 reads TGTGCCTGGAAGTCTTATTGGGACAGCAACTACGAGCAGTACTTC. V gene TRBV30 combines with J gene TRBJ2-7; 7 nucleotides align to TRBD1. V shed 4 bases, J shed 3 bases, and the junction held 12 bases outside the gene matches. This CDR3 has 15 residues. CDR1 GTSNPN and CDR2 SVGIG come from the germline V gene (reference sequence).

The chain is built from TRBV5-1 and TRBJ2-1, with 7 bases aligning to TRBD2. Losses at the gene ends were 0 bases for V and 5 bases for J; bases not matched to a gene: 2. The germline gives CDR1 SGHRS, CDR2 YFSETQ. CDR3 length: 14 residues. The CDR3 region has the DNA TGCGCCAGCAGCTTGGGTCTAGCGGACAATGAGCAGTTCTTC. Its translation is CASSLGLADNEQFF.

The V call is TRBV28, the J call TRBJ2-7; 13 nucleotides match TRBD2. CDR1 and CDR2 from the germline V gene are MDHEN and SYDVKM. The CDR3 has 15 amino acids. The V segment lost 3 bases and the J segment 3 bases; nucleotides outside the gene matches: 2. CDR3 sequence (DNA): TGTGCCAGCAGTTTCGGACTAGCGGGAGACTACGAGCAGTACTTC. Translated: CASSFGLAGDYEQYF.

Comments on this clone: This CDR3 is also generated by other DNA sequences in the sample. The chain combines TRBV6-4 with TRBJ2-3, with TRBD2 matching 8 bases. The CDR3 covers 15 residues. Trimming at V came to 0 bases and at J to 2 bases, leaving 1 base not matched to a gene. Germline V CDR1 and CDR2: MRHNA, SNTAGT. The chain's CDR3 is CASSDSGGATDTQYF. The CDR3 coding sequence is TGTGCCAGCAGTGACTCCGGGGGGGCCACAGATACGCAGTATTTT.

J is TRBJ1-1 and V is TRBV18, with D perhaps matching TRBD1 (6 bases). The CDR3 is made up of 13 amino acids. The V end lost 1 base, the J end lost 5 bases, and 8 bases lay between the germline ends. Per the germline V gene, CDR1 is KGHSH and CDR2 is LQKENI. The CDR3 nucleotides are TGTGCCAGCTCACCACAGGGGGAAACTGAAGCTTTCTTT. Protein: CASSPQGETEAFF.

For the CDR3, the DNA is TGTGCCAGCAGCTTCGCGGGTTTGAGCTCCTACGAGCAGTACTTC. This codes for CASSFAGLSSYEQYF. The chain links TRBV5-4 to TRBJ2-7, with TRBD2 as a possible D gene (5 bases). Germline-derived CDR1 and CDR2 are SGHNT and YYREEE (reference sequence). The CDR3 is 15 residues long. The germline V and J ends were trimmed by 2 bases and 0 bases, with 12 bases remaining between them. The full variable domain, with the rest looked up from reference TRBV5-4 and TRBJ2-7, is ETGVTQSPTHLIKTRGQQVTLRCSSQSGHNTVSWYQQALGQGPQFIFQYYREEENGRGNFPPRFSGLQFPNYSSELNVNALELDDSALYLCASSFAGLSSYEQYFGPGTRLTVT.

The chain links TRBV4-1 to TRBJ2-7, with D perhaps matching TRBD2 (5 bases). The V gene's germline CDR1 is MGHRA and CDR2 YSYEKL. The CDR3 loop spans 13 amino acids. The V gene lost 2 bases and the J gene lost 2 bases, with 7 bases spanning the gap. The CDR3 here is CASSQSGAYEQYF. DNA for the CDR3: TGCGCCAGCAGCCAAAGCGGCGCCTACGAGCAGTACTTC.

This rearrangement joins TRBV5-1 to TRBJ2-5; perhaps TRBD2 as D (6 bases). V lost 3 bases and J lost 2, with 11 bases in between. Per the germline V gene, CDR1 is SGHRS and CDR2 is YFSETQ. The CDR3 runs to 14 residues. The CDR3, as DNA: TGCGCCAGCAGCTGGCTCCGGGGGCAAGAGACCCAGTACTTC. This gives the protein CASSWLRGQETQYF. The variable domain in full, with the rest retrieved from reference TRBV5-1 and TRBJ2-5, is KAGVTQTPRYLIKTRGQQVTLSCSPISGHRSVSWYQQTPGQGLQFLFEYFSETQRNKGNFPGRFSGRQFSNSRSEMNVSTLELGDSALYLCASSWLRGQETQYFGPGTRLLVL.

The genes are TRBV6-5 and TRBJ2-3, with a tentative D call TRBD2 (6 bases). Trimming pared 3 bases from V and 2 bases from J, leaving 12 bases between. The CDR3 spans 15 residues. Germline-derived CDR1 and CDR2 are MNHEY and SVGAGI. The DNA for the CDR3 is TGTGCCAGCAGTTATACTAGCCGATACACAGATACGCAGTATTTT. Translated: CASSYTSRYTDTQYF.

The chain carries TRBV2 and TRBJ2-1; 7 bases are a match to TRBD1. V lost 6 bases, J lost 0 bases, and 2 bases stayed unmatched. This CDR3 is 14 amino acids long. Germline CDR1 and CDR2: SNHLY and FYNNEI. The CDR3 is CASRTGSSYNEQFF. The CDR3 bases are TGTGCCAGCAGGACAGGGAGCTCCTACAATGAGCAGTTCTTC.

Concerning this clone itself: The sample has other DNA sequences that encode this CDR3 too. The J gene is TRBJ1-5, the V gene TRBV29-1; D is undetermined. CDR1 is SQVTM, CDR2 ANQGSEA, per germline. This CDR3 region has 12 residues. V was shortened by 5 bases and J by 2 bases, with 7 bases between the two germline ends. The CDR3 DNA is TGCAGCGTTTCCGAGGGCAATCAGCCCCAGCATTTT. Protein product: CSVSEGNQPQHF.

The rearrangement uses TRBV3-1 (or the pseudogene TRBV3-2) and TRBJ2-7; a weak D match, TRBD1 (6 bases). The CDR3 spans 16 residues. Trimming pared 1 base from V and 0 bases from J, leaving 13 bases between. Germline CDR1 reads LGHDT; CDR2 reads YNNKEL (reference sequence). DNA for the CDR3: TGTGCCAGCAGCCAAGTTTTCGACAGGCTCTCCTACGAGCAGTACTTC. It yields the protein CASSQVFDRLSYEQYF.

The chain combines TRBV4-1 with TRBJ1-1; D call uncertain. With 4 bases removed from V and 1 base from J, the gap between germline ends came to 10 bases. The CDR3 consists of 14 residues. Germline CDR1 reads MGHRA; CDR2 reads YSYEKL. CDR3 sequence reads: CASSPLPRNTEAFF. The CDR3 coding sequence is TGCGCCAGCAGCCCCCTCCCCCGGAACACTGAAGCTTTCTTT.

V gene TRBV9 combines with J gene TRBJ2-7; D gene ambiguous. V lost 4 bases, J lost 0 bases, and 11 bases lay in between. CDR1 and CDR2 (germline): SGDLS, YYNGEE. This CDR3 region has 14 residues. CDR3 DNA sequence: TGTGCCAGCAGCCCCCGACTGAGCTCCTACGAGCAGTACTTC. This codes for CASSPRLSSYEQYF. Filled out from reference TRBV9 and TRBJ2-7, the complete variable domain reads DSGVTQTPKHLITATGQRVTLRCSPRSGDLSVYWYQQSLDQGLQFLIQYYNGEERAKGNILERFSAQQFPDLHSELNLSSLELGDSALYFCASSPRLSSYEQYFGPGTRLTVT.

This clone was counted only a few times. J is TRBJ1-2 and V is TRBV5-6; TRBD1 agrees at 9 bases. Per the germline V gene, CDR1 is SGHDT and CDR2 is YYEEEE. This CDR3 has 14 amino acids. The V gene end was trimmed by 4 bases and the J gene end by 4 bases; junction bases not matched to a gene: 5. CDR3 region: CASSHGQGSYGYTF. The CDR3 nucleotides read TGTGCCAGCAGCCACGGACAGGGGTCCTATGGCTACACCTTC.

For the CDR3, the DNA is TGTGCCAGCAGCACCGGAAGACTAGCGGGAACAGATACGCAGTATTTT. Its protein product is CASSTGRLAGTDTQYF. This chain connects TRBV11-2 to TRBJ2-3; 11 bases are shared with TRBD2. This CDR3 region has 16 residues. Per the germline V gene, CDR1 is SGHAT and CDR2 is FQNNGV. V was pared by 5 bases and J by 3 bases, with 7 bases of the junction left unmatched.

The V gene is TRBV2, the J gene TRBJ1-2, with D possibly matching TRBD1 (5 bases). From germline, CDR1 is SNHLY and CDR2 FYNNEI. Trimming cost V 1 base and J 2 bases, with 8 bases left between them. The CDR3 contains 14 residues. CDR3 nucleotide sequence: TGTGCCAGCAGTGAAGACAGGACAAACTATGGCTACACCTTC. This translates into CASSEDRTNYGYTF.

This clone was observed a few times. V usage is TRBV12-3 or TRBV12-4 and J usage is TRBJ2-1; no clear D gene. Deletions cut 8 bases from V and 0 bases from J, with 5 bases between. CDR3 length: 12 amino acids. The CDR3 DNA reads TGTGCCAGCGAGAGCTCCTACAATGAGCAGTTCTTC. Translation: CASESSYNEQFF.

V usage is TRBV2 and J usage is TRBJ2-1; 10 nucleotides align to TRBD2. The CDR3 runs 15 residues. V gave up 6 bases and J gave up 5 bases; unmatched junction bases: 7. Germline V CDR1 and CDR2: SNHLY, FYNNEI. The CDR3 protein is CASREREGLNNEQFF. DNA for the CDR3: TGTGCCAGCAGGGAGCGGGAGGGCCTTAACAATGAGCAGTTCTTC.

This chain joins TRBV28 and TRBJ2-3; 8 bases match TRBD2. The CDR3 length is 15 residues. CDR1 MDHEN and CDR2 SYDVKM come from the germline V gene. Trimming removed 3 bases from V and 5 bases from J; junction bases left unmatched: 7. CDR3 sequence (DNA): TGTGCCAGCAGTTTCGCAGCGGGAGTGGGAGATACGCAGTATTTT. As protein: CASSFAAGVGDTQYF.

The chain uses TRBV4-2 and TRBJ1-1, with 7 bases matching TRBD1. CDR1 and CDR2 (germline): LGHNA, YNFKEQ. V lost 1 base and J lost 5; bases outside the gene matches: 4. The CDR3 is made up of 14 amino acids. The CDR3 sequence: CASSQGAGGTEAFF. The CDR3 DNA reads as TGTGCCAGCAGCCAAGGTGCAGGGGGGACTGAAGCTTTCTTT.

The chain recombines TRBV4-1 with TRBJ1-2; 9 bases fit TRBD1. The CDR3 is 14 residues long. Germline V CDR1 and CDR2: MGHRA, YSYEKL. V lost 0 bases to trimming and J lost 7 bases; unmatched junction nucleotides: 3. CDR3 sequence (DNA): TGCGCCAGCAGCCAAGACGGGACAGGGCTTGGCTACACCTTC. As protein: CASSQDGTGLGYTF.

The chain carries TRBV6-5 and TRBJ2-3; 7 nucleotides match TRBD2. The germline CDR1 and CDR2 sequences are MNHEY and SVGAGI. The CDR3 length is 15 residues. After removal of 0 bases from V and 4 bases from J, the junction contained 4 bases not matched to a gene. The CDR3: CASSYSSGEADTQYF. CDR3 coding DNA: TGTGCCAGCAGTTACTCCAGCGGGGAGGCAGATACGCAGTATTTT.

The chain recombines TRBV5-6 with TRBJ1-1; D unclear. The CDR3 totals 15 residues. Germline CDR1 is SGHDT and CDR2 is YYEEEE. Trimming removed 0 bases at V and 3 bases at J, with 12 bases between. The CDR3 protein is CASSLDLRRDTEAFF. CDR3 nucleotides: TGTGCCAGCAGCTTGGACCTTCGCCGGGACACTGAAGCTTTCTTT.